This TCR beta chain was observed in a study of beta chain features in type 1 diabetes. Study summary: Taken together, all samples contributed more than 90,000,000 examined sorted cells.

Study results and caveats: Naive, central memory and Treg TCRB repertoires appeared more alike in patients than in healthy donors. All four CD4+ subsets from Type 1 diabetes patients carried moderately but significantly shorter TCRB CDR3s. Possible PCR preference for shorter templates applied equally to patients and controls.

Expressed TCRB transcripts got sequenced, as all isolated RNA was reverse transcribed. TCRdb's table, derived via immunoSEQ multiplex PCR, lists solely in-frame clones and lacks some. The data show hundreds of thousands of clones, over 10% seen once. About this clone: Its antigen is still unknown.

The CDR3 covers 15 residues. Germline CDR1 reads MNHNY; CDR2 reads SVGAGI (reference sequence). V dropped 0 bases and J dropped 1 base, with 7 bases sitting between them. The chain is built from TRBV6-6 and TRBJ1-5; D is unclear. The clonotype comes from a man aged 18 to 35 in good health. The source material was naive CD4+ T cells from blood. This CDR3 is CASSYSRFSNQPQHF. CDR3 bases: TGTGCCAGCAGTTACTCGAGATTCAGCAATCAGCCCCAGCATTTT.